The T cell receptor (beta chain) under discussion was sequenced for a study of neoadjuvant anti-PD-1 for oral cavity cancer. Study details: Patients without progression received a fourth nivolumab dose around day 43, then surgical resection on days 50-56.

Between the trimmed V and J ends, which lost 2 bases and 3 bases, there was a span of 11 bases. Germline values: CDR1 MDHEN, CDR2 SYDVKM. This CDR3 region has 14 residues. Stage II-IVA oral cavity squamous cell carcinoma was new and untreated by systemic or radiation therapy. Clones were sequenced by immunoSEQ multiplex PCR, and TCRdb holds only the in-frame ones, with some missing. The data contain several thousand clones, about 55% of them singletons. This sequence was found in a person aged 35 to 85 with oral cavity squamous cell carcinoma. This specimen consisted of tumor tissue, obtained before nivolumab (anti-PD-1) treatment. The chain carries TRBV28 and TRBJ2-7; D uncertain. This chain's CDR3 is CASSLGSFFYEQYF. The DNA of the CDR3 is TGTGCCAGCAGTTTAGGCTCGTTCTTCTACGAGCAGTACTTC.